The clone carrying this T cell receptor (beta chain) was picked up a small number of times. The CDR3 has 14 amino acids. Germline-derived CDR1 and CDR2 are SGDLS and YYNGEE. The V segment lost 3 bases and the J segment 2 bases; nucleotides outside the gene matches: 2. The data were taken from a study of T-cell memory formation after mild COVID-19. Via MiXCR, TCRdb re-called the 5' RACE reads, giving one row per CDR3 protein. The sample contains some 290,000 distinct CDR3 sequences, roughly 16% of which appear only once. This receptor was obtained from a young man who had mild COVID-19 (a few samples of this study predate the infection). Cell type and time point are not known. The sequencing input was PBMCs or a T cell subset sorted from them (not recorded which). The rearrangement uses TRBV9 and TRBJ2-3, with 8 bases aligning to TRBD1. CDR3 bases: TGTGCCAGCAGCGGGACAGGGAACACAGATACGCAGTATTTT. This sequence encodes CASSGTGNTDTQYF.